This TCR beta chain was observed in a study of radiation and T cells in renal cell carcinoma. The time point: baseline pretreatment blood. Treatment in this sample: 15 Gy SBRT to primary tumor, nephrectomy 4 weeks later. Blood was sampled at baseline, 2 weeks and 4 weeks after SBRT. Generated by immunoSEQ multiplex PCR, the TCRdb table keeps only in-frame clones and is missing some. The sample yields about 130,000 clones, approximately 78% seen once. This specimen consisted of blood, obtained from a patient whose treatment included radiotherapy and nephrectomy. This TCR was sampled from a woman aged 55-70 years with renal cell carcinoma.

This chain's CDR3 is CASSTPDRSYEQYF. The CDR3 bases are TGTGCCAGCAGTACCCCCGACAGGTCCTACGAGCAGTACTTC. This sequence joins TRBV28 and TRBJ2-7, with D possibly matching TRBD1 (6 bases). CDR1 is MDHEN, CDR2 SYDVKM, per germline. The CDR3 is 14 residues long. V dropped 5 bases and J dropped 1 base, with 12 bases sitting between them.